This T cell receptor beta chain comes out of a study of a mutant IDH1 vaccine in newly diagnosed glioma. On the study more broadly: In some groups vaccination began 4-6 weeks post-radiotherapy; others received it with temozolomide. General observations from the study: The occurrence of vaccine-induced immune responses was seen in 90% to 95% of patients.

Details on this clone: What it binds is unknown.

Measured with immunoSEQ multiplex PCR; TCRdb has only the in-frame clones, and not every one. Of about 27,000 clones in the sample, roughly 76% were seen once. Noted time point: week 35, safety follow-up. Every single dose of the vaccine, 300 ug of mutant IDH1 20-mer peptide, came with topical imiquimod. CDR1 MGHRA and CDR2 YSYEKL come from the germline V gene. The V gene lost 1 base and the J gene lost 8 bases, with 23 bases spanning the gap. CDR3 size: 18 residues. This TCR derives from a man aged 50 or older with glioma. Material: PBMCs, obtained from a glioma patient whose treatment included an IDH1 peptide vaccine. The gene calls are TRBV4-1 and TRBJ1-4; D unresolved. The CDR3 sequence is CASSQAIAMGRAREKLFF. CDR3 sequence (DNA): TGCGCCAGCAGCCAAGCCATCGCCATGGGGAGGGCACGAGAAAAACTGTTTTTT.